This TCR beta chain was captured in a study of blood T cell repertoires in COVID-19. As for the study in general: Both acute and convalescent COVID-19 samples were obtained from the United States, Italy and Spain. From T cells, B-cell-depleted T cells, or PBMCs came the material, which was cDNA or gDNA.

The data were produced by immunoSEQ multiplex PCR, yet TCRdb's version contains in-frame clones alone and is incomplete. The sample consists of under 250,000 clones, 84% of them appearing once. V lost 0 bases and J lost 4, with 18 bases in between. Germline V gene sequence: CDR1 LGHNA, CDR2 YSLEER. The CDR3 is 18 amino acids. The sample taken for sequencing was peripheral blood. The sequence was collected from a woman aged 55-70 years with acute or convalescent COVID-19. The V call is TRBV4-3, the J call TRBJ2-2; D might be TRBD2 (5 bases). The CDR3 reads CASSQDAGKSSGTGELFF. The CDR3 DNA is TGCGCCAGCAGCCAAGACGCCGGGAAGTCTTCGGGCACCGGGGAGCTGTTTTTT.